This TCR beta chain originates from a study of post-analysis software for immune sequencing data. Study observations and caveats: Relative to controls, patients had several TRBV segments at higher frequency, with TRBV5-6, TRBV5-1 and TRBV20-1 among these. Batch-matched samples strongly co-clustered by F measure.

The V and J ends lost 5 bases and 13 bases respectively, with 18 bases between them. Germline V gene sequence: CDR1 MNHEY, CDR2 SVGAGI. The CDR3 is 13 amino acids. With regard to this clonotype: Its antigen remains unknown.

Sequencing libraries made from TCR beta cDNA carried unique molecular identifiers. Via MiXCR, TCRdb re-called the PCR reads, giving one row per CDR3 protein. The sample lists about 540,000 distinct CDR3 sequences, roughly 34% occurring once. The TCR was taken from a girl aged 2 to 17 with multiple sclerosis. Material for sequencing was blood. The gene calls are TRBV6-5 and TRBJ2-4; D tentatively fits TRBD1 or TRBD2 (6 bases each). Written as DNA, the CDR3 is TGTGCCAGCAGTGAACCAGGGGAACGGGAGCAGTACTTC. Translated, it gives CASSEPGEREQYF.